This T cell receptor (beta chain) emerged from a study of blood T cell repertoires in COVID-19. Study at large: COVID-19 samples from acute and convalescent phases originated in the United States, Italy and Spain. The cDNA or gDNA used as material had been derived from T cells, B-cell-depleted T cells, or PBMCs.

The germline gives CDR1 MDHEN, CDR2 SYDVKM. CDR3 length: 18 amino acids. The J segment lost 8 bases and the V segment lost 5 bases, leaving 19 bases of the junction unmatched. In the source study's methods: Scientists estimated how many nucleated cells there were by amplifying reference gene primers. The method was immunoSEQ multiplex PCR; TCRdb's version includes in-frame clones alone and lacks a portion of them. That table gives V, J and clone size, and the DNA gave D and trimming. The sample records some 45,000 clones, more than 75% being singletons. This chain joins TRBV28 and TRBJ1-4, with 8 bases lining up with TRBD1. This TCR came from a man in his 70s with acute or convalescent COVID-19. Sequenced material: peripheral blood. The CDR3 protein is CASSPPPDRGLLHEKLFF. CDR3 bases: TGTGCCAGCAGTCCCCCTCCCGACAGGGGTCTTCTTCACGAAAAACTGTTTTTT.